These 18 T cell receptor beta chains share one sample of origin, sequenced in a study of beta chain features in type 1 diabetes. General study findings and limits: Among all four CD4+ subsets, Type 1 diabetes patients had TCRB CDR3s that were moderately but significantly shorter.

The investigators reverse transcribed all of the isolated RNA, so they sequenced expressed TCRB transcripts. This table comes from immunoSEQ multiplex PCR, and its TCRdb copy is limited to in-frame clones, with some not included. The table shows more than 250,000 clones, with more than 13% occurring only once. Antigen specificity for these receptors is unknown. The source material was naive CD4+ T cells from blood. The receptors shown here come from a young man with type 1 diabetes.

There are a few counts of this clone. The V call is TRBV5-1, the J call TRBJ2-1; 11 positions agree with TRBD1. The V gene's germline CDR1 is SGHRS and CDR2 YFSETQ. The CDR3 covers 15 residues. Trimming removed 3 bases from V and 8 bases from J; junction bases left unmatched: 7. The CDR3 is CASSYGQGAGDEQFF. As DNA, the CDR3 is TGCGCCAGCAGCTACGGACAGGGGGCAGGGGATGAGCAGTTCTTC.

The V and J genes are TRBV7-2 and TRBJ2-2, with 8 bases identical to TRBD2. With V trimmed by 1 base and J by 8 bases, 15 bases remained unmatched. The CDR3 has 18 amino acids. CDR1 is SGHTA and CDR2 is FQGNSA in the germline V gene. CDR3 amino acids: CASSLVSSGRGPSGELFF. DNA of the CDR3: TGTGCCAGCAGCTTAGTTTCCAGCGGGAGAGGCCCCTCAGGGGAGCTGTTTTTT.

This clone was observed a few times. The gene calls are TRBV5-1 and TRBJ1-1, with D perhaps matching TRBD1 (6 bases). The length of the CDR3 is 14 residues. Trimming removed 0 bases at V and 3 bases at J, with 9 bases between. CDR1 and CDR2 from the germline V gene are SGHRS and YFSETQ. The CDR3 loop reads CASSLGQDYTEAFF. The CDR3 nucleotides are TGCGCCAGCAGCTTGGGACAGGATTACACTGAAGCTTTCTTT. The variable domain in full, with the rest retrieved from reference TRBV5-1 and TRBJ1-1, is KAGVTQTPRYLIKTRGQQVTLSCSPISGHRSVSWYQQTPGQGLQFLFEYFSETQRNKGNFPGRFSGRQFSNSRSEMNVSTLELGDSALYLCASSLGQDYTEAFFGQGTRLTVV.

The V gene is TRBV5-1, the J gene TRBJ2-3; D might be TRBD2 (5 bases). Germline assignment: CDR1 SGHRS and CDR2 YFSETQ. The CDR3 is made up of 14 amino acids. V was cut by 3 bases and J by 6 bases, with 14 bases left in between. Here the CDR3 reads CASSSGTTGDTQYF. DNA of the CDR3: TGCGCCAGCAGCTCAGGTACAACGGGGGATACGCAGTATTTT.

This clone has more than one count but fewer than ten. The chain links TRBV5-4 to TRBJ1-2; 11 bases map to TRBD1. V gave up 4 bases and J gave up 3 bases; unmatched junction bases: 8. Germline assignment: CDR1 SGHNT and CDR2 YYREEE (reference sequence). The CDR3 extends over 16 amino acids. CDR3 residues: CASSLGQGAVDYGYTF. The CDR3 DNA is TGTGCCAGCAGCCTAGGACAGGGGGCAGTTGACTATGGCTACACCTTC.

This clone was seen a few times. V and J are TRBV10-3 and TRBJ2-5; D possibly corresponds to TRBD1 (6 bases). Trimming shortened V by 3 bases and J by 3 bases, and 14 bases separated the two germline ends. The CDR3 contains 15 residues. Looked up from germline, CDR1 is ENHRY and CDR2 is SYGVKD. CDR3 nucleotide sequence: TGTGCCATCAGTGATGTAGGGACATCCAAAGAGACCCAGTACTTC. Protein product: CAISDVGTSKETQYF.

The chain couples TRBV7-9 to TRBJ2-7, with D possibly being TRBD1 (5 bases). Germline-derived CDR1 and CDR2 are SEHNR and FQNEAQ (reference sequence). This CDR3 has 15 residues. The ends were cut back, 5 bases at V and 1 base at J, with 15 bases in the middle. The CDR3 region is CASSPTGHGSYEQYF. The DNA for the CDR3 is TGTGCCAGCAGCCCGACCGGACACGGGTCCTACGAGCAGTACTTC.

V is TRBV30 and J is TRBJ1-4, with D possibly being TRBD1 (5 bases). Germline V gives CDR1 GTSNPN, CDR2 SVGIG (reference sequence). With 7 bases removed from V and 8 bases from J, the gap between germline ends came to 11 bases. This CDR3 is 11 amino acids long. CDR3 amino acids: CASSRGEKLFF. In DNA form, the CDR3 reads TGTGCCTCTAGTAGGGGCGAAAAACTGTTTTTT.

The chain joins TRBV5-1 to TRBJ1-4; weak D call: TRBD1 (6 bases). Germline V gene lookup returns CDR1 SGHRS and CDR2 YFSETQ. The CDR3 extends over 14 amino acids. V was clipped by 5 bases and J by 5 bases, with 13 bases between them. The CDR3: CASRSQGVNEKLFF. As DNA, the CDR3 is TGCGCCAGCAGATCACAGGGAGTCAATGAAAAACTGTTTTTT.

This rearrangement joins TRBV29-1 to TRBJ2-5; TRBD1 is a possible D gene (5 bases). CDR1 SQVTM and CDR2 ANQGSEA come from the germline V gene. Trimming pared 5 bases from V and 5 bases from J, leaving 12 bases between. There are 12 residues in the CDR3. This CDR3 is CSVKGAGETQYF. The CDR3 DNA reads TGCAGCGTTAAAGGGGCAGGGGAGACCCAGTACTTC. The full variable domain, completed using reference TRBV29-1 and TRBJ2-5, is SAVISQKPSRDICQRGTSLTIQCQVDSQVTMMFWYRQQPGQSLTLIATANQGSEATYESGFVIDKFPISRPNLTFSTLTVSNMSPEDSSIYLCSVKGAGETQYFGPGTRLLVL.

V gene TRBV5-1 combines with J gene TRBJ1-2; 7 nucleotides align to TRBD1. The CDR3 contains 14 residues. Germline loops: CDR1 SGHRS, CDR2 YFSETQ. The junction had 7 bases not matched to a gene; V was cut back by 5 bases and J by 3 bases. This CDR3 reads CASSRQGRDYGYTF. CDR3 nucleotides: TGCGCCAGCAGTCGACAGGGTCGAGACTATGGCTACACCTTC.

This clone was detected only a few times. The chain is built from TRBV5-1 and TRBJ1-1, with 10 nucleotides matching TRBD1. CDR3 size: 16 residues. The germline V gene encodes CDR1 SGHRS and CDR2 YFSETQ. Trimming took 3 bases from V and 4 from J; bases not matched to a gene: 9. Here the CDR3 reads CASSYSGDRGLTEAFF. Written as DNA, the CDR3 is TGCGCCAGCAGCTATTCTGGGGACAGGGGTCTCACTGAAGCTTTCTTT.

This sequence joins TRBV6-4 and TRBJ1-1; 9 nucleotides match TRBD1. V shed 8 bases, J shed 5 bases, and the junction held 6 bases outside the gene matches. There are 13 residues in the CDR3. Germline V gives CDR1 MRHNA, CDR2 SNTAGT. CDR3 bases: TGTGCCAGCTCGGAGGGGACAGGGACTGAAGCTTTCTTT. Protein product: CASSEGTGTEAFF.

This clone was counted a few times. J is TRBJ2-1 and V is TRBV5-4, with 9 bases lining up with TRBD1. Germline CDR1 SGHNT, CDR2 YYREEE (reference sequence). This CDR3 spans 15 amino acids. J was trimmed by 6 bases and V by 4 bases; bases with no gene match: 8. CDR3 nucleotides: TGTGCCAGCAGCCAAGGGGGGACAGGGCCCAATGAGCAGTTCTTC. Residues: CASSQGGTGPNEQFF.

This clone was seen a few times. The chain uses TRBV7-6 and TRBJ2-1, with 9 bases matching TRBD1. Germline V CDR1 and CDR2: SGHVS, FNYEAQ. The J segment lost 4 bases and the V segment lost 4 bases, leaving 11 bases of the junction unmatched. This CDR3 has 17 residues. In nucleotides, the CDR3 is TGTGCCAGCAGCTCTGCTCTCGGGACAGGGACTTACAATGAGCAGTTCTTC. Its translation: CASSSALGTGTYNEQFF.

This clone was seen a few times. The chain recombines TRBV10-3 with TRBJ2-6, with unresolved D. This CDR3 region has 13 residues. The germline V and J ends were trimmed by 9 bases and 4 bases, with 10 bases remaining between them. From germline, CDR1 is ENHRY and CDR2 SYGVKD. The CDR3 protein is CAISAGGANVLTF. For the CDR3, the DNA is TGTGCCATATCGGCCGGGGGGGCCAACGTCCTGACTTTC.

For this clone: The sample holds other DNA sequences that translate to the same CDR3. J is TRBJ2-7 and V is TRBV5-1; weak D call: TRBD1 (6 bases). V was trimmed by 0 bases and J by 4 bases, leaving 8 bases between them. This CDR3 is built from 13 residues. Germline CDR1 is SGHRS and CDR2 is YFSETQ. For the CDR3, the DNA is TGCGCCAGCAGCTTGGACAGGGCTTACGAGCAGTACTTC. It specifies CASSLDRAYEQYF.

The rearrangement joins TRBV7-9 to TRBJ2-1; D remains unclear. This CDR3 comprises 13 residues. CDR1 is SEHNR, CDR2 FQNEAQ, per germline (reference sequence). The V end lost 1 base, the J end lost 12 bases, and 13 bases lay between the germline ends. The CDR3 reads CASSLVDASGQFF. The CDR3 nucleotides are TGTGCCAGCAGCTTAGTTGACGCCTCAGGGCAGTTCTTC.